Reported below is one T cell receptor (beta chain). Using immunoSEQ multiplex PCR, the repertoire was profiled, and TCRdb retains in-frame clones only, with some absent. The sample consists of around 99,000 clones, about 90% of them appearing once. Deletions cut 4 bases from V and 8 bases from J, with 11 bases between. Germline-derived CDR1 and CDR2 are WSHSY and SAAADI. The CDR3 is made up of 12 amino acids. These data come from a study of radiotherapy plus CTLA-4 blockade in lung cancer. The receptor was isolated from a human donor with non-small cell lung cancer that progressed on radiotherapy plus ipilimumab. V gene TRBV10-2 combines with J gene TRBJ1-2; D is uncertain. The material sequenced was peripheral blood, taken from a patient treated with radiotherapy plus ipilimumab. The CDR3 region is CASSGGYEGYTF. DNA for the CDR3: TGCGCCAGCAGTGGAGGGTATGAGGGCTACACCTTC.